This T cell receptor beta chain was captured in a study of identical twins. Using its own MiXCR run on the 5' RACE reads, TCRdb lists one record per CDR3 protein. The sample yields 510,000 or so distinct CDR3 sequences, around 15% seen once. Study-wide points: Carriage of fewer insertions was seen in abundant cord blood beta clonotypes, whereas memory repertoires showed none.

A note on this clonotype: The antigen remains undetermined.

V dropped 7 bases and J dropped 2 bases, with 17 bases sitting between them. The CDR3 loop spans 15 amino acids. Germline CDR1 SGHRS, CDR2 YFSETQ. These data also formed part of another study, on yellow fever vaccine responses in identical twins.

The sequence came from a woman aged 18-29 years in good health. Sequencing was performed on CD4+ T cells sorted from blood. This chain links TRBV5-1 with TRBJ2-3; tentatively, D is TRBD2 (5 bases). In DNA form, the CDR3 reads TGCGCCAGCGCCAGCCTCAGCGGCAACACAGATACGCAGTATTTT. It specifies CASASLSGNTDTQYF.